These T cell receptor beta chains were read from a single sample in a study of T cell responses to AZD1222 COVID-19 vaccine. Data came from immunoSEQ multiplex PCR; TCRdb stores just in-frame clones and leaves some out. In the table there are roughly 190,000 clones, roughly nine tenths of which are singletons. This specimen consisted of peripheral blood, obtained 28 days after the second AZD1222 dose. The receptors here all came from an adult who received the AZD1222 COVID-19 vaccine. CDR3s leave out the opening cysteine and the closing phenylalanine or tryptophan.

V gene,CDR3 protein
TRBV30,AWSSGGGYT
TRBV30,AWRRSYGYT
TRBV9,ASSATSTGELF
TRBV5-1,ASSLGSNEKLF
TRBV3-1/TRBV3-2,ASSPDRGQETQY
TRBV4-2,ASSQEGVVNTEAF
TRBV6-5,ASTGRGHTEAF
TRBV7-3,ASSFGRNNEQF
TRBV11-2,ASSLITLNYEQY
TRBV21-1,ASSIPAGQGSNQPQH
TRBV3-1/TRBV3-2,ASSQGGTSQY
TRBV5-1,ASSQSGTGGYTEAF
TRBV2,ASSGRGRGDTQY
TRBV3-1/TRBV3-2,ASSPIHQLGGGETQY
TRBV19,ASSMRLAGSTDTQY
TRBV7-9,ASTPRGVFSTDTQY
TRBV29-1,SASEWDNTEAF
TRBV9,ASSVTPDRGFYNEQF
TRBV7-2,ASSPRTGNTEAF
TRBV19,ASSMGRMNTEAF
TRBV7-2,ASSLSAGNTGELF
TRBV19,ATTRLAGVSYYNEQF
TRBV19,ASSIAGWVNTEAF
TRBV2,ASSGETQY
TRBV7-9,ASSLASYRGQETQY
TRBV27,ASSSRLAGARLETQY
TRBV4-1,ASSQGSGSHEQY
TRBV19,ASSMAQIYEQY
TRBV5-4,ASSLGAGPNYGYT
TRBV6-6,ASSLRGFNEKLF
TRBV7-9,ASSFNTEFGETQY
TRBV19,ASLGTGKAANTGELF
TRBV11-2,ASSLDATGQY
TRBV27,ASNSFRGQGDTEAF
TRBV5-1,ASSLVLGTGGGEAF
TRBV30,AWGASRGPYSNQPQH
TRBV10-1,ASSESRATEAF
TRBV5-1,ASSPGTFYGYT
TRBV19,ASSMGQGAFRDNQPQH
TRBV12-5,ASGWGQGADTEAF
TRBV15,ATSQAWGFGSNQPQH
TRBV6-1,ASSEAKGTSNEKLF
TRBV9,ASSKNRNYGYT
TRBV18,ASSAGTYSNQPQH
TRBV18,ASSSFAGAGGTDTQY
TRBV7-2,ASSLLGPTTNEKLF
TRBV2,ASSSGASGRSSYNEQF
TRBV27,ASSPRAGGHSNQPQH
TRBV5-1,ASSLRQGLRETQY
TRBV6-5,ASKTGLLNEKLF